The present T cell receptor beta chain was sequenced within a study of T cell responses to AZD1222 COVID-19 vaccine. Libraries were prepared by immunoSEQ multiplex PCR; TCRdb keeps only in-frame clonotypes and omits some of them. The table has roughly 150,000 clones, roughly 91% seen once; the top ten hold about 1.5%. In germline, CDR1 is LNHDA, CDR2 SQIVND (reference sequence). This CDR3 is 14 amino acids long. Trimming stripped 1 base from V and 0 bases from J, with 6 bases between. About this clone itself: Its antigen is not known.

Study outcomes and limitations: The reported proportion of spike-specific TCRs targeting unmutated variant regions was nearly half. Sampling that yielded the repertoires occurred only after the peak T cell response.

This sequence was found in an adult in good health. The chain uses TRBV19 and TRBJ1-1; no definite D call. Sequences were derived from peripheral blood, sampled on day 0 of AZD1222 vaccination. The CDR3 DNA is TGTGCCAGTAGTATAGGGGAGATGAACACTGAAGCTTTCTTT. As protein: CASSIGEMNTEAFF.